A single T cell receptor (beta chain) is shown here with its context. The sample is drawn from a study of blood T cells in healthy people across ages. Study details: Capture by template switching was about one barcoded beta molecule per two T cells.

CDR3 length equals 16 residues. Germline CDR1 reads MDHEN; CDR2 reads SYDVKM. V was pared by 7 bases and J by 4 bases, with 10 bases of the junction left unmatched. Primers used in a second PCR of roughly 7 to 12 cycles were a sample-barcoded 5' primer and a J-beta primer mix. In TCRdb, the 5' RACE reads were re-called with MiXCR into one record per CDR3 protein. The sample records 1.8 million or so distinct CDR3 sequences, around 42% being singletons. The rearrangement links TRBV28 to TRBJ2-1; 10 positions agree with TRBD1. This TCR was recovered from a human donor in good health. The sample consisted of blood. The CDR3 loop is CASNLLGTGVYNEQFF. CDR3 in DNA: TGTGCCAGCAACTTACTCGGGACAGGGGTATACAATGAGCAGTTCTTC.